This TCR beta chain came from a study of CD8+CD57+ T cells in acquired aplastic anemia. Investigators profiled TCR beta VDJ and CDR3 from genomic DNA template. One entry per CDR3 protein, called by TCRdb with MiXCR from the reads. This sample has around 150,000 distinct CDR3 sequences, with 40% to 60% found just once. Sequencing was done on patients that had shown CD8+CD57+ cell expansion by flow cytometry. This clonotype was counted at least ten times. Its antigen remains unknown. This CDR3 contains 18 residues. The germline V gene has CDR1 LGHNA and CDR2 YSLEER. V was clipped by 0 bases and J by 6 bases; unmatched bases: 10. Study observations and caveats: Patients did not significantly differ from controls in CD8+ Simpson's diversity. Some 31 shared CD8+ CDR3s appeared highly expressed within patients' immunodominant clones.

The TCR originated in a human donor with aplastic anemia. Source material: sorted CD4+, CD8+, or CD8+CD57+ T cells (not recorded which) from PBMCs. The V gene is TRBV4-3, the J gene TRBJ2-3; 12 positions match TRBD2. CDR3 sequence: CASSQDQASGREGDTQYF. The CDR3 bases are TGCGCCAGCAGCCAAGATCAAGCTAGCGGGAGGGAGGGGGATACGCAGTATTTT.